This paragraph covers one TCR beta chain sequence. At one end the junction does not follow the germline gene, possibly because of a read error. Produced via immunoSEQ multiplex PCR; TCRdb's table is partial and in-frame only. The table lists approximately 580,000 clones, about four fifths of them singletons. The sample originates from a study of shared T cell receptors in the human thymus. Germline V gives CDR1 MGHRA, CDR2 YSYEKL. The CDR3 sequence is 17 residues long. The data also belong to a second study, concerning human thymus T cells. That report adds: The thymus tissue came from resections taken during corrective heart surgery. Thymic TCR repertoires of unrelated people reportedly overlapped highly.

V usage is TRBV4-1 and J usage is TRBJ1-5; no firm D call. Sequencing was done on a sample of thymocytes. This clonotype originated in a boy under two years old with a congenital heart defect. CDR3 amino acids: CASRQEPFREGNQPQHF. CDR3 nucleotide sequence: TGCGCCAGCAGGCAAGAACCCTTTCGGGAGGGCAATCAGCCCCAGCATTTT.